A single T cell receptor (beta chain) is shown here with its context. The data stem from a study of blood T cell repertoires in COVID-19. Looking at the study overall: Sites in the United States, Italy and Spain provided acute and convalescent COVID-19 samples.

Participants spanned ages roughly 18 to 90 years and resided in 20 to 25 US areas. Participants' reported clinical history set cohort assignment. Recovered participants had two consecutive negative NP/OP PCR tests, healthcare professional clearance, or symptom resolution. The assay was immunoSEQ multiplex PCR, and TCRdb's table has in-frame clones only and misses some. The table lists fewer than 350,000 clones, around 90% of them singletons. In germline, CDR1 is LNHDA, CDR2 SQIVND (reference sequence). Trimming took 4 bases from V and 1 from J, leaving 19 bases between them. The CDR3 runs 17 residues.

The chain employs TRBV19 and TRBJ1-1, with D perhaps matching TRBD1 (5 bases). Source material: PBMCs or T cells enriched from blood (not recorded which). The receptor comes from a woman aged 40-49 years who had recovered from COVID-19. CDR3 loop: CASSNWGLGMWNTEAFF. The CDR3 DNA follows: TGTGCCAGTAGTAACTGGGGACTGGGTATGTGGAACACTGAAGCTTTCTTT.